The present TCR beta chain was sequenced within a study of HIV-infected patients and healthy controls. Study-level points and caveats: Slight age and sex differences between study cohorts did not explain the diversity differences. In healthy controls, MAIT alpha CDR3s were common; in HIV+ repertoires, severely depleted.

As regards this clonotype: What it recognizes is unknown.

About 550 ng RNA was reverse transcribed with alpha and beta constant-region primers. Each of the alpha and beta chains got its own library through chain-specific third strand synthesis with indices. All rearrangements within a chain used one primer pair; cDNA molecules carried barcodes. Each molecule carried a 12-nucleotide identifier made of two joined random hexamers added before amplification. MiXCR was run by TCRdb on the 5' RACE reads, yielding one entry per CDR3 protein. The sample has 13,000 or so distinct CDR3 sequences; roughly 10% are singletons. The CDR3 is 16 amino acids. Germline CDR1 SGDLS, CDR2 YYNGEE. Trimming left V 0 bases short and J 2 bases short, with 13 bases between. No cell fractionation was done, so the repertoire covers all unsorted peripheral blood T cells.

This chain uses TRBV9 with TRBJ2-3; D may correspond to TRBD1 or TRBD2 (5 bases each). This TCR came from an adult in good health. Sequences were obtained from blood. CDR3 in DNA: TGTGCCAGCAGCGTAGCCCCTCGGGGCCTCACAGATACGCAGTATTTT. Translation: CASSVAPRGLTDTQYF. Together with reference TRBV9 and TRBJ2-3, the CDR3 gives the full variable domain: DSGVTQTPKHLITATGQRVTLRCSPRSGDLSVYWYQQSLDQGLQFLIQYYNGEERAKGNILERFSAQQFPDLHSELNLSSLELGDSALYFCASSVAPRGLTDTQYFGPGTRLTVL.